The T cell receptor beta chain described here comes from a study of T cells in localized non-small cell lung cancer. Germline CDR1 SGHKS, CDR2 YYEKEE (reference sequence). The CDR3 loop spans 15 amino acids. Between the trimmed V and J ends, which lost 4 bases and 7 bases, there was a span of 20 bases. This clone has a handful of counts. The antigen remains undetermined. The data were produced by immunoSEQ multiplex PCR, yet TCRdb's version contains in-frame clones alone and is incomplete. The table includes some 15,000 clones, about 90% detected once. Study findings and constraints: Blood T cell density predicted longer survival; adjacent-lung clonality, shorter. A median of roughly 52 of the top 100 tumor clones appeared in adjacent lung, which was paired and uninvolved. Compared with tumor, uninvolved adjacent lung displayed greater T cell clonality, ranking highest overall.

The chain recombines TRBV5-5 with TRBJ1-1; the D gene is possibly TRBD1 (5 bases). The sequenced sample was peripheral blood mononuclear cells, obtained before any cancer treatment. This receptor was identified in a woman aged 35 to 70 with stage III lung adenocarcinoma. The CDR3: CASSPTRQPNGEAFF. CDR3 bases: TGTGCCAGCAGCCCAACAAGACAGCCCAATGGTGAAGCTTTCTTT.